The T cell receptor (beta chain) under discussion was sequenced for a study of blood T cell repertoires in COVID-19. Study background: Samples taken during acute and convalescent COVID-19 were collected in the United States, Italy and Spain.

In the source study's methods: By means of reference gene primer amplification, nucleated cell counts were estimated. Clones were sequenced by immunoSEQ multiplex PCR, and TCRdb holds only the in-frame ones, with some missing. V, J and clone size derive from that table, while D and trimming were established from the DNA sequence. Here the sample spans 55,000 to 70,000 clones, approximately 90% being singletons. Participant reports of clinical history set cohort assignment. The recovered donors of Cohort 3 showed two negative PCRs, clearance, or symptom resolution. The CDR3 loop spans 14 amino acids. CDR1 is LNHNV and CDR2 is YYDKDF in the germline V gene (reference sequence). The trim removed 5 bases at V and 7 bases at J, leaving 5 bases unmatched.

The receptor's source is a woman in her 40s who had recovered from COVID-19. This chain joins TRBV15 and TRBJ1-5, with 10 nucleotides matching TRBD1. Source material: PBMCs or T cells enriched from blood (not recorded which). CDR3 in amino acids: CATSFGTGEQPQHF. CDR3 in DNA: TGTGCCACCAGCTTCGGGACAGGGGAACAGCCCCAGCATTTT.